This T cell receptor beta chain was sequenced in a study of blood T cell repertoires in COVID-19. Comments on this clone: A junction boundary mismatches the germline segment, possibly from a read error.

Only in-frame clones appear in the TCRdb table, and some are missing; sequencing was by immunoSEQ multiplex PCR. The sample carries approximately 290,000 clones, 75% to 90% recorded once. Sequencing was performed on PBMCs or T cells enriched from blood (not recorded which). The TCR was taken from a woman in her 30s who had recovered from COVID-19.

Written as DNA, the CDR3 is TGTGCCTGGAGTGTGGACAGGGTCTACGATGAGCAGTTCTTC. Translating it yields CAWSVDRVYDEQFF. The chain joins TRBV30 to TRBJ2-1; TRBD1 aligns across 8 bases. CDR1 and CDR2 from the germline V gene are GTSNPN and SVGIG (reference sequence). CDR3 length: 14 amino acids.